The 21 T cell receptor beta chains below were found in one sample sequenced in a study of shared clonotypes between healthy human individuals. Some clones are missing from TCRdb's copy, which holds only in-frame ones; the method was immunoSEQ multiplex PCR. The sample has some 1 million clones, around 74% seen once. The sample consisted of memory CD4+ T cells sorted from blood. Subset denoted: CD45RA-negative fraction. Every receptor here comes from a man between 18 and 35 years old in good health.

The V gene is TRBV11-2, the J gene TRBJ2-3, with 11 bases matching TRBD2. This CDR3 region has 16 residues. The trim removed 1 base at V and 10 bases at J, leaving 10 bases unmatched. Germline V gene data show CDR1 as SGHAT and CDR2 as FQNNGV. The CDR3 DNA follows: TGTGCCAGCAGCTTAGTTCTTGGGGTAGCGGGAGGGTCGCAGTATTTT. Encoded protein: CASSLVLGVAGGSQYF.

This clone has just one count. The rearrangement joins TRBV5-1 to TRBJ2-3; the match to TRBD1 covers 8 bases. CDR1 and CDR2 (germline): SGHRS, YFSETQ. The CDR3 covers 15 residues. The junction had 5 bases not matched to a gene; V was cut back by 4 bases and J by 1 base. The CDR3 protein is CASSVQGGGTDTQYF. CDR3 nucleotide sequence: TGCGCCAGCAGCGTACAGGGGGGAGGCACAGATACGCAGTATTTT.

This chain joins TRBV5-1 and TRBJ2-3; 13 nucleotides line up with TRBD2. Per the germline V gene, CDR1 is SGHRS and CDR2 is YFSETQ. The J segment lost 4 bases and the V segment lost 4 bases, leaving 6 bases of the junction unmatched. This CDR3 comprises 16 residues. CDR3 DNA: TGCGCCAGCAGCCCGGGACTAGCGGGATATTCAGATACGCAGTATTTT. Encoded protein: CASSPGLAGYSDTQYF.

As concerns this clone: One junction end does not reproduce the germline sequence, and a read error may be involved. V gene TRBV7-7 combines with J gene TRBJ2-5; unclear D gene. The CDR3 consists of 15 residues. Germline assignment: CDR1 SSHAT and CDR2 FNYEAQ (reference sequence). The CDR3 protein is CASNLGIGSQETQYF. In nucleotides, the CDR3 is TGTGCTAGCAACTTGGGTATCGGTAGCCAAGAGACCCAGTACTTC.

The count of this clone is one. The J gene is TRBJ1-5, the V gene TRBV9; unclear D gene. This CDR3 is built from 14 residues. Germline assignment: CDR1 SGDLS and CDR2 YYNGEE. V was clipped by 4 bases and J by 4 bases, with 12 bases between them. CDR3 nucleotides: TGTGCCAGCAGCCCCCCCGGGCGAAATCAGCCCCAGCATTTT. Translating it yields CASSPPGRNQPQHF.

The V gene is TRBV7-2, the J gene TRBJ2-1, with D perhaps TRBD2 (5 bases). Germline V gene data show CDR1 as SGHTA and CDR2 as FQGNSA. With 4 bases removed from V and 9 bases from J, the gap between germline ends came to 16 bases. This CDR3 spans 14 amino acids. CDR3 residues: CASSSRVGAVEQFF. CDR3 sequence (DNA): TGTGCCAGCAGCTCGCGGGTGGGCGCGGTTGAGCAGTTCTTC.

This rearrangement joins TRBV5-1 to TRBJ2-6; D gene unclear. The V end was cut by 0 bases, the J end by 13 bases, with 14 bases between. Germline CDR1 and CDR2: SGHRS and YFSETQ. The CDR3 runs 14 residues. CDR3 protein: CASSLAPRPGVLTF. CDR3 in DNA: TGCGCCAGCAGCTTGGCCCCACGGCCCGGGGTCCTGACTTTC.

This clone has only a few counts. The chain combines TRBV30 with TRBJ1-1, with D possibly matching TRBD1 (5 bases). The V gene's germline CDR1 is GTSNPN and CDR2 SVGIG (reference sequence). CDR3 length: 13 amino acids. Trimming cost V 3 bases and J 4 bases, with 12 bases left between them. Here the CDR3 reads CAWRFGRATEAFF. The CDR3 region has the DNA TGTGCCTGGAGATTTGGCAGGGCCACTGAAGCTTTCTTT. Full variable domain (outside the CDR3, taken from reference TRBV30 and TRBJ1-1): SQTIHQWPATLVQPVGSPLSLECTVEGTSNPNLYWYRQAAGRGLQLLFYSVGIGQISSEVPQNLSASRPQDRQFILSSKKLLLSDSGFYLCAWRFGRATEAFFGQGTRLTVV.

This chain connects TRBV2 to TRBJ2-4; no firm D call. This CDR3 region has 16 residues. V was shortened by 5 bases and J by 4 bases, with 18 bases between the two germline ends. The germline gives CDR1 SNHLY, CDR2 FYNNEI. CDR3 sequence (DNA): TGTGCCAGCAGTCCGTCTTCCAGGATCCGAAAAAACATTCAGTACTTC. Encoded protein: CASSPSSRIRKNIQYF.

In DNA form, the CDR3 reads TGTGCCATCATCGGAGGTTACTCTGGGGCCAACGTCCTGACTTTC. Translation gives CAIIGGYSGANVLTF. This chain joins TRBV10-3 and TRBJ2-6; D may be TRBD2 (5 bases). The CDR3 sequence is 15 residues long. Germline values: CDR1 ENHRY, CDR2 SYGVKD. Trimming stripped 7 bases from V and 0 bases from J, with 10 bases between.

This clone was recorded a few times. CDR3 DNA sequence: TGCAGCGTTCGAAGCGGAGGGGGCGGGAACACTGAAGCTTTCTTT. It specifies CSVRSGGGGNTEAFF. V gene TRBV29-1 combines with J gene TRBJ1-1; 7 nucleotides align to TRBD1. From germline, CDR1 is SQVTM and CDR2 ANQGSEA. J lost 1 base, V lost 5 bases, and 10 bases had no gene match. CDR3 length equals 15 residues.

CDR3 nucleotides: TGTGCCAGCAGTGCAAACAGAGCAACGAACACCGGGGAGCTGTTTTTT. It codes for CASSANRATNTGELFF. The chain uses TRBV2 and TRBJ2-2; D unresolved. Germline assignment: CDR1 SNHLY and CDR2 FYNNEI. The V gene lost 4 bases and the J gene lost 0 bases, with 12 bases spanning the gap. The CDR3 contains 16 residues.

This clone has just one count. A much larger clone lies one base from this, so it may be a read error. V usage is TRBV5-1 and J usage is TRBJ2-2; TRBD2 matches at 12 bases. Germline CDR1 SGHRS, CDR2 YFSETQ. The trim removed 4 bases at V and 6 bases at J, leaving 7 bases unmatched. The CDR3 runs to 16 residues. In DNA form, the CDR3 reads TGCGCCAGCAGCCCGGTGAGACTAGCGGGGGCCGGGGAGCTGTTTTTT. It yields the protein CASSPVRLAGAGELFF.

The chain links TRBV10-2 to TRBJ1-1; 7 positions agree with TRBD1. The V segment lost 0 bases and the J segment 0 bases; nucleotides outside the gene matches: 4. CDR3 length: 16 amino acids. Germline CDR1 WSHSY, CDR2 SAAADI. The CDR3 nucleotides read TGCGCCAGCAGTGAGTCGGGGACAGCGTTGAACACTGAAGCTTTCTTT. Protein: CASSESGTALNTEAFF.

The chain links TRBV2 to TRBJ1-5, with D unclear. Germline V lookup: CDR1 SNHLY, CDR2 FYNNEI. V lost 0 bases, J lost 4 bases, and 7 bases lay in between. The CDR3 covers 14 residues. The CDR3 DNA reads TGTGCCAGCAGTGAAGCTCTGCCTAATCAGCCCCAGCATTTT. Translated, it gives CASSEALPNQPQHF.

This chain uses TRBV28 with TRBJ2-4; 9 bases line up with TRBD2. V shed 5 bases and J 0 bases; nucleotides not matched to a gene: 2. Germline loops: CDR1 MDHEN, CDR2 SYDVKM. The CDR3 is 15 residues long. The chain's CDR3 is CASSGAGGAKNIQYF. In nucleotides, the CDR3 is TGTGCCAGCAGTGGAGCGGGGGGAGCCAAAAACATTCAGTACTTC. The complete variable domain, with remaining parts taken from reference TRBV28 and TRBJ2-4, reads DVKVTQSSRYLVKRTGEKVFLECVQDMDHENMFWYRQDPGLGLRLIYFSYDVKMKEKGDIPEGYSVSREKKERFSLILESASTNQTSMYLCASSGAGGAKNIQYFGAGTRLSVL.

The V gene is TRBV15, the J gene TRBJ1-2; D is undetermined. V was trimmed by 0 bases and J by 9 bases, leaving 14 bases between them. Germline CDR1 is LNHNV and CDR2 is YYDKDF (reference sequence). The CDR3 has 14 residues. CDR3 nucleotides: TGTGCCACCAGCAGAGACAAAGTCGACCGGAGCTACACCTTC. Translating it yields CATSRDKVDRSYTF.

This clone was seen more than once but under ten times. The CDR3 DNA reads TGTGCCAGCAGCTTAGCCGCGGGTGGCTACACCTTC. Amino acid sequence: CASSLAAGGYTF. J is TRBJ1-2 and V is TRBV7-2; D ambiguous. The CDR3 length is 12 residues. V lost 0 bases and J lost 7, with 6 bases in between. Germline V gene sequence: CDR1 SGHTA, CDR2 FQGNSA.

This clone was found a few times. The chain recombines TRBV25-1 with TRBJ1-4; D perhaps matches TRBD1 (6 bases). The germline V gene has CDR1 MGHDK and CDR2 SYGVNS. The CDR3 contains 17 residues. Trimming shortened V by 2 bases and J by 4 bases, and 17 bases separated the two germline ends. The CDR3 coding sequence is TGTGCCAGCAGTGAACCTAGCTCGACAGGCTTTAATGAAAAACTGTTTTTT. This encodes CASSEPSSTGFNEKLFF.

The V call is TRBV5-1, the J call TRBJ2-7; D is perhaps TRBD2 (6 bases). CDR1 and CDR2 from the germline V gene are SGHRS and YFSETQ. Trimming pared 3 bases from V and 2 bases from J, leaving 12 bases between. The CDR3 is 14 amino acids. The CDR3 DNA is TGCGCCAGCAGCTCGACTAGGCGGACCTACGAGCAGTACTTC. Protein: CASSSTRRTYEQYF.

The rearrangement links TRBV6-6 to TRBJ1-3; no reliable D call. Germline lookup yields CDR1 MNHNY and CDR2 SVGAGI (reference sequence). This CDR3 has 14 amino acids. Trimming shortened V by 5 bases and J by 0 bases, and 8 bases separated the two germline ends. In nucleotides, the CDR3 is TGTGCCAGCAGTCTGGAGTTCTCTGGAAACACCATATATTTT. It specifies CASSLEFSGNTIYF.